What follows are 4 T cell receptor beta chains derived from one specimen sequenced in a study of blood T cell repertoires in COVID-19. Libraries were prepared by immunoSEQ multiplex PCR; TCRdb keeps only in-frame clonotypes and omits some of them. This table holds 250,000 to 350,000 clones, approximately 87% found once. The sample taken for sequencing was peripheral blood. Source of these receptors: a woman aged 30 to 39 with COVID-19, enrolled during active disease.

This clone has just a few counts. The identical CDR3 is also encoded by other nucleotide sequences in the sample. The chain recombines TRBV12-3 or TRBV12-4 with TRBJ2-7; D might be TRBD1 (6 bases). Trimming pared 6 bases from V and 4 bases from J, leaving 10 bases between. The CDR3 consists of 12 residues. DNA of the CDR3: TGTGCCAGCAGCAGCCAGGGGTACGAGCAGTACTTC. Residues: CASSSQGYEQYF.

The chain joins TRBV7-6 to TRBJ2-2; 11 bases match TRBD2. CDR3 length: 16 residues. V dropped 1 base and J dropped 6; count of bases not matched to a gene: 4. The germline CDR1 and CDR2 sequences are SGHVS and FNYEAQ. CDR3 in amino acids: CASSLVAGGTAGELFF. CDR3 nucleotides: TGTGCCAGCAGCTTAGTAGCGGGAGGGACGGCCGGGGAGCTGTTTTTT.

The chain links TRBV18 to TRBJ2-7; the D gene is possibly TRBD2 (5 bases). Between the trimmed V and J ends, which lost 6 bases and 5 bases, there was a span of 14 bases. The CDR3 is 13 amino acids. The germline gives CDR1 KGHSH, CDR2 LQKENI. Written as DNA, the CDR3 is TGTGCCAGCTCCGAGGATTTGACTAACGAGCAGTACTTC. As protein: CASSEDLTNEQYF.

V is TRBV28 and J is TRBJ1-6; D unresolved. V was pared by 8 bases and J by 8 bases, with 7 bases between. CDR1 and CDR2 (germline): MDHEN, SYDVKM. CDR3 length: 11 residues. The CDR3 protein is CASGRDSPLHF. CDR3 sequence (DNA): TGTGCCAGCGGGAGGGATTCACCCCTCCACTTT.